The 26 T cell receptor beta chains in this list originate from one sample, sequenced in a study of blood T cell repertoires in COVID-19. This table comes from immunoSEQ multiplex PCR, and its TCRdb copy is limited to in-frame clones, with some not included. Counted here are approximately 62,000 clones, approximately 80% occurring once; the ten biggest clones make up 5.5% to 7%. Sequenced sample: peripheral blood. The receptors were sampled from a woman aged 45-59 years with active or convalescent COVID-19.

The V gene is TRBV7-2, the J gene TRBJ2-2; D remains ambiguous. The V end lost 2 bases, the J end lost 4 bases, and 14 bases lay between the germline ends. The CDR3 spans 16 residues. Germline V gene data show CDR1 as SGHTA and CDR2 as FQGNSA. The CDR3: CASSLSPVSVTGELFF. CDR3 in DNA: TGTGCCAGCAGCTTAAGCCCCGTGTCGGTCACCGGGGAGCTGTTTTTT.

The CDR3 loop reads CAISESTRVSYEQYF. The CDR3, as DNA: TGTGCCATCAGTGAGTCGACTAGAGTCTCCTACGAGCAGTACTTC. The chain couples TRBV10-3 to TRBJ2-7; D perhaps matches TRBD2 (6 bases). Germline CDR1 reads ENHRY; CDR2 reads SYGVKD. Trimming took 0 bases from V and 0 from J, leaving 9 bases between them. The CDR3 consists of 15 residues.

The CDR3 reads CASRLRTSGREETQYF. DNA for the CDR3: TGTGCAAGTCGCTTAAGGACTAGCGGGAGAGAAGAGACCCAGTACTTC. The V and J genes are TRBV12-2 and TRBJ2-5; the table's D call of TRBD2 was not tested on the DNA. TRBV12-2 is tagged as a pseudogene. The CDR3 runs to 16 residues.

This chain links TRBV21-1 with TRBJ2-7; the table's TRBD2 call for D was not verified on the DNA. TRBV21-1 is deemed a pseudogene. The CDR3 covers 17 residues. The CDR3 DNA follows: TGTGCCAGCAGCAAAGAAGGAGGCGGGAGTAGGCCTTACGAGCAGTACTTC. It translates to CASSKEGGGSRPYEQYF.

The V call is TRBV10-1, the J call TRBJ1-6, with D possibly TRBD1 on 5 matching bases. V dropped 11 bases and J dropped 0 bases, with 20 bases sitting between them. CDR1 is WNHNN and CDR2 is SYGVQD in the germline V gene (reference sequence). This CDR3 contains 17 residues. The CDR3 bases are TGCGCCGGGGGGGACGCTCCTTTATGCTCCTATAATTCACCCCTCCACTTT. The encoded protein is CAGGDAPLCSYNSPLHF.

This clone showed up just a few times. Additional DNA sequences in this sample encode the identical CDR3. The rearrangement joins TRBV7-2 to TRBJ1-6; TRBD1 agrees at 7 bases. V lost 3 bases and J lost 8; bases outside the gene matches: 1. This CDR3 comprises 13 residues. In germline, CDR1 is SGHTA, CDR2 FQGNSA. The CDR3 nucleotides read TGTGCCAGCAGCTTTGACAGGGATTCACCCCTCCACTTT. The encoded protein is CASSFDRDSPLHF.

The V gene is TRBV11-2, the J gene TRBJ2-7, with a weak D call TRBD2 (5 bases). V dropped 6 bases and J dropped 4 bases, with 10 bases sitting between them. Germline CDR1 is SGHAT and CDR2 is FQNNGV. The CDR3 covers 12 residues. The CDR3 is CASSRTGYEQYF. The CDR3 bases are TGTGCCAGCAGTAGGACGGGGTACGAGCAGTACTTC.

The CDR3 sequence: CSAVGDSEAFF. CDR3 nucleotides: TGCAGTGCTGTAGGAGATTCTGAAGCTTTCTTT. The chain couples TRBV20-1 to TRBJ1-1; D unresolved. Trimming shortened V by 5 bases and J by 6 bases, and 10 bases separated the two germline ends. The V gene's germline CDR1 is DFQATT and CDR2 SNEGSKA (reference sequence). This CDR3 comprises 11 residues.

This chain uses TRBV12-3 or TRBV12-4 with TRBJ1-2; D is uncertain. The CDR3 is 13 residues long. Deletions cut 3 bases from V and 4 bases from J, with 9 bases between. CDR3 bases: TGTGCCAGCAGTTTGAAGCCCACCTATGGCTACACCTTC. This sequence encodes CASSLKPTYGYTF.

J is TRBJ2-2 and V is TRBV28, with a possible D match to TRBD2 (5 bases). Germline values: CDR1 MDHEN, CDR2 SYDVKM. CDR3 length: 16 residues. The V end was cut by 6 bases, the J end by 3 bases, with 17 bases between. CDR3 DNA sequence: TGTGCCAGCAGGGAGAGTGGGAGAGAGTACACCGGGGAGCTGTTTTTT. Protein: CASRESGREYTGELFF.

V is TRBV3-1 (or the pseudogene TRBV3-2) and J is TRBJ1-2; maybe TRBD1 (6 bases). V was pared by 0 bases and J by 8 bases, with 13 bases between. This CDR3 has 14 amino acids. CDR1 is LGHDT, CDR2 YNNKEL, per germline (reference sequence). The CDR3 spells CASSQDLQGTGYTF. The CDR3 DNA reads as TGTGCCAGCAGCCAAGACCTACAGGGTACCGGCTACACCTTC.

The chain joins TRBV18 to TRBJ2-3, with TRBD1 matching 7 bases. J lost 3 bases, V lost 6 bases, and 6 bases had no gene match. This CDR3 is 14 amino acids long. Germline CDR1 is KGHSH and CDR2 is LQKENI. CDR3 region: CASSPGTDTDTQYF. Written as DNA, the CDR3 is TGTGCCAGCTCGCCCGGGACAGATACAGATACGCAGTATTTT.

This chain connects TRBV5-1 to TRBJ2-1; D remains unclear. Trimming shortened V by 0 bases and J by 6 bases, and 16 bases separated the two germline ends. CDR3 length: 16 residues. Germline CDR1 SGHRS, CDR2 YFSETQ. The CDR3 nucleotides read TGCGCCAGCAGCTTGGGAGTAATTGGCGGATTCAATGAGCAGTTCTTC. Its protein is CASSLGVIGGFNEQFF.

The chain uses TRBV12-3 or TRBV12-4 and TRBJ1-5; D is possibly TRBD1 (5 bases). The CDR3 spans 13 residues. Trimming removed 10 bases from V and 3 bases from J, with 13 bases in between. This chain's CDR3 is CATRGGTNQPQHF. The CDR3 DNA reads TGTGCCACACGGGGGGGGACCAATCAGCCCCAGCATTTT.

This chain joins TRBV7-9 and TRBJ2-5, with D hard to call. Germline CDR1 reads SEHNR; CDR2 reads FQNEAQ (reference sequence). Trimming took 1 base from V and 1 from J, leaving 13 bases between them. This CDR3 region has 16 residues. CDR3 region: CASSLDGWAIQETQYF. As DNA, the CDR3 is TGTGCCAGCAGCTTAGATGGATGGGCCATCCAAGAGACCCAGTACTTC.

The CDR3 protein is CASSPGSPNAYEQYF. In nucleotides, the CDR3 is TGTGCCAGCTCGCCTGGGAGCCCTAACGCCTACGAGCAGTACTTC. The genes are TRBV18 and TRBJ2-7, with a tentative D call TRBD2 (5 bases). This CDR3 contains 15 residues. Trimming shortened V by 6 bases and J by 2 bases, and 17 bases separated the two germline ends. Germline loops: CDR1 KGHSH, CDR2 LQKENI.

The chain links TRBV5-6 to TRBJ2-3; 8 bases agree with TRBD2. The V gene end was trimmed by 2 bases and the J gene end by 5 bases; junction bases not matched to a gene: 13. The germline V gene has CDR1 SGHDT and CDR2 YYEEEE. CDR3 length equals 17 residues. The CDR3, as DNA: TGTGCCAGCAGCTTAAGAACGGGAGGGCCGGCAGGAGATACGCAGTATTTT. Translation: CASSLRTGGPAGDTQYF. Variable domain in full (rest from reference TRBV5-6 and TRBJ2-3): DAGVTQSPTHLIKTRGQQVTLRCSPKSGHDTVSWYQQALGQGPQFIFQYYEEEERQRGNFPDRFSGHQFPNYSSELNVNALLLGDSALYLCASSLRTGGPAGDTQYFGPGTRLTVL.

CDR3 in amino acids: CASSGRFGANEKLFF. The CDR3 DNA follows: TGTGCCAGCAGCGGCCGCTTCGGGGCTAATGAAAAACTGTTTTTT. The chain joins TRBV7-8 to TRBJ1-4, with D unclear. The CDR3 spans 15 residues. Trimming removed 5 bases from V and 3 bases from J, with 13 bases in between. Germline CDR1 reads SGHVS; CDR2 reads FQNEAQ.

There are a few counts of this clone. The chain links TRBV10-3 to TRBJ1-3; D is undetermined. Trimming pared 8 bases from V and 0 bases from J, leaving 5 bases between. The CDR3 spans 12 residues. CDR1 is ENHRY and CDR2 is SYGVKD in the germline V gene. The CDR3 spells CAIGGSGNTIYF. CDR3 DNA sequence: TGTGCCATCGGCGGCTCTGGAAACACCATATATTTT.

This chain links TRBV3-1 (or the pseudogene TRBV3-2) with TRBJ2-3; 16 bases align to TRBD2. The CDR3 spans 18 residues. Trimming removed 0 bases from V and 3 bases from J; junction bases left unmatched: 3. The germline CDR1 and CDR2 sequences are LGHDT and YNNKEL (reference sequence). CDR3 loop: CASSQEGLAGGYTDTQYF. The CDR3, as DNA: TGTGCCAGCAGCCAAGAGGGACTAGCGGGAGGGTATACAGATACGCAGTATTTT.

This chain connects TRBV27 to TRBJ2-1, with D perhaps matching TRBD2 (6 bases). The CDR3 loop spans 13 amino acids. V gave up 9 bases and J gave up 9 bases, with 18 bases separating them. Germline CDR1 is MNHEY and CDR2 is SMNVEV (reference sequence). CDR3 in amino acids: CASAGRGRGEQFF. As DNA, the CDR3 is TGTGCCAGTGCAGGGCGGGGCCGTGGTGAGCAGTTCTTC.

DNA of the CDR3: TGTGCCAGCAGTTTGTCTAGCGGGAGGGCCGGGAATGAGCAGTTCTTC. As protein: CASSLSSGRAGNEQFF. V is TRBV27 and J is TRBJ2-1; 12 bases line up with TRBD2. With 3 bases clipped from V and 7 bases from J, the junction kept 7 bases outside the gene matches. The CDR3 is 16 amino acids. From germline, CDR1 is MNHEY and CDR2 SMNVEV (reference sequence).

The gene calls are TRBV2 and TRBJ1-1; 10 bases agree with TRBD1. Germline values: CDR1 SNHLY, CDR2 FYNNEI. The CDR3 is 16 residues long. V gave up 6 bases and J gave up 1 base; unmatched junction bases: 8. The CDR3 loop reads CASSHEGQGPNTEAFF. The CDR3 bases are TGTGCCAGCAGCCATGAGGGACAGGGGCCGAACACTGAAGCTTTCTTT. Full variable domain (missing parts from reference TRBV2 and TRBJ1-1): EPEVTQTPSHQVTQMGQEVILRCVPISNHLYFYWYRQILGQKVEFLVSFYNNEISEKSEIFDDQFSVERPDGSNFTLKIRSTKLEDSAMYFCASSHEGQGPNTEAFFGQGTRLTVV.

The chain links TRBV5-1 to TRBJ2-5; TRBD1 aligns across 7 bases. This CDR3 is 13 amino acids long. Germline CDR1 is SGHRS and CDR2 is YFSETQ. J lost 3 bases, V lost 2 bases, and 1 base had no gene match. The CDR3 spells CASSFQGEETQYF. The CDR3 DNA sequence: TGCGCCAGCAGCTTCCAGGGGGAAGAGACCCAGTACTTC.

This chain uses TRBV11-3 with TRBJ2-5; no firm D call. The CDR3 sequence is 15 residues long. V lost 5 bases and J lost 1, with 14 bases in between. CDR1 and CDR2 (germline): SGHNT, YENEEA. CDR3 residues: CASSPKRPFQETQYF. Here the CDR3 DNA reads TGTGCCAGCAGCCCCAAGCGCCCTTTCCAAGAGACCCAGTACTTC.

V is TRBV5-6 and J is TRBJ2-1, with a weak D call TRBD1 (5 bases). CDR3 size: 14 residues. Germline V gives CDR1 SGHDT, CDR2 YYEEEE. The germline V and J ends were trimmed by 3 bases and 2 bases, with 9 bases remaining between them. The DNA for the CDR3 is TGTGCCAGCAGCTGGGGCAGTACCTACAATGAGCAGTTCTTC. It encodes CASSWGSTYNEQFF. Full variable domain (rest looked up from reference TRBV5-6 and TRBJ2-1): DAGVTQSPTHLIKTRGQQVTLRCSPKSGHDTVSWYQQALGQGPQFIFQYYEEEERQRGNFPDRFSGHQFPNYSSELNVNALLLGDSALYLCASSWGSTYNEQFFGPGTRLTVL.